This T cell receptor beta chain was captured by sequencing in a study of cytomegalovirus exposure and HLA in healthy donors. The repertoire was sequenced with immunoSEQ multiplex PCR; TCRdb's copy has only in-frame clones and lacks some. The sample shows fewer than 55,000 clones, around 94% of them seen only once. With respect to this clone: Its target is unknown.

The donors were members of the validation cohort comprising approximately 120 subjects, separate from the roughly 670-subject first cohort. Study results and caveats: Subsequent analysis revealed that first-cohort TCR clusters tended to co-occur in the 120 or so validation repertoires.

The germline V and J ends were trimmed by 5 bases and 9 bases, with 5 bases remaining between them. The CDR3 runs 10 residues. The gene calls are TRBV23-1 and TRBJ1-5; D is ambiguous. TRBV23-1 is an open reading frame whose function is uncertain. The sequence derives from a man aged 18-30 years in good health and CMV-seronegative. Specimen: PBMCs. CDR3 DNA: TGCGCCAGCAGTTTCGGGCCCCAGCATTTT. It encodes CASSFGPQHF.